These 2 T cell receptor beta chains came from one sample sequenced in a study of cytomegalovirus exposure and HLA in healthy donors. Primers: 60 Vbeta forward and 13 Jbeta reverse. Here immunoSEQ multiplex PCR was the method, and the copy in TCRdb shows in-frame clones only, minus some. The profile covers roughly 200,000 clones, with approximately 85% appearing a single time and about 2% taken by the ten largest. The sequenced sample was PBMCs. All receptors come from a woman aged 45-59 years in good health and CMV-seronegative.

The chain links TRBV2 to TRBJ2-7, with TRBD1 identical over 7 bases. This CDR3 spans 16 amino acids. V trimming: 6 bases; J trimming: 0 bases; junction bases outside the gene matches: 11. The germline gives CDR1 SNHLY, CDR2 FYNNEI. Written as DNA, the CDR3 is TGTGCCAGCAGGGTTGGGTGGGACAGAGTCTCCTACGAGCAGTACTTC. Encoded protein: CASRVGWDRVSYEQYF.

The rearrangement joins TRBV19 to TRBJ1-1, with D maybe TRBD1 (5 bases). Germline V gene lookup returns CDR1 LNHDA and CDR2 SQIVND (reference sequence). The V gene lost 3 bases and the J gene lost 4 bases, with 9 bases spanning the gap. This CDR3 comprises 13 residues. The CDR3 is CASSIPGITEAFF. The CDR3 nucleotides are TGTGCCAGTAGTATTCCAGGGATCACTGAAGCTTTCTTT.